The 3 T cell receptor beta chains listed next were all sequenced from one sample in a study of PD-1 blockade in classical Hodgkin lymphoma. Clones were sequenced by immunoSEQ multiplex PCR, and TCRdb holds only the in-frame ones, with some missing. The table includes 20,000 to 30,000 clones, about 70% detected once. All trial patients relapsed after autologous stem cell transplantation. Sequencing was performed on peripheral blood mononuclear cells (PBMCs), taken at baseline. The source is a human donor with classical Hodgkin lymphoma.

This rearrangement joins TRBV5-4 to TRBJ1-2; the match to TRBD1 covers 9 bases. Losses at the gene ends were 2 bases for V and 5 bases for J; bases not matched to a gene: 7. The CDR3 covers 15 residues. Germline CDR1 reads SGHNT; CDR2 reads YYREEE (reference sequence). DNA of the CDR3: TGTGCCAGCAGCTTAAGGACAGGGGAATTATATGGCTACACCTTC. Translated, it gives CASSLRTGELYGYTF.

CDR3 bases: TGCGCCAGCAGCCAAGAACCCTCAGGCTTTAACACCATATATTTT. Translating it yields CASSQEPSGFNTIYF. The rearrangement links TRBV4-1 to TRBJ1-3; D call uncertain. CDR3 length: 15 amino acids. The germline V gene has CDR1 MGHRA and CDR2 YSYEKL. Trimming removed 0 bases from V and 7 bases from J, with 13 bases in between.

The chain employs TRBV18 and TRBJ1-2; perhaps TRBD1 as D (5 bases). CDR1 and CDR2 (germline): KGHSH, LQKENI. V gave up 6 bases and J gave up 2 bases, with 13 bases separating them. The CDR3 totals 14 residues. DNA for the CDR3: TGTGCCAGCTCTCGACAGCATACCAACTATGGCTACACCTTC. Translation: CASSRQHTNYGYTF.